The sequence of this TCR beta chain was determined in a study of technical replicates of blood from a handful of donors. The CDR3 extends over 16 amino acids. CDR1 is MNHEY, CDR2 SVGAGI, per germline. The V segment lost 0 bases and the J segment 8 bases; nucleotides outside the gene matches: 6. Profiling relied on immunoSEQ multiplex PCR, and the TCRdb table lists in-frame clones only, not all of them. The table includes tens of thousands of clones, roughly 77% detected once. This sequence was found in a human donor in good health. Some clones in this sample may be carry-over from other donors' samples. The sequencing sample was made of PBMCs. The chain recombines TRBV6-5 with TRBJ1-6; 8 bases align to TRBD1. The CDR3 nucleotides are TGTGCCAGCAGTTACTCTAGGGTACAGGGGGATTCACCCCTCCACTTT. Translated: CASSYSRVQGDSPLHF.